A single sample is the source of the 10 T cell receptor beta chains below, sequenced in a study of blood T cells in healthy people across ages. It was with a sample-barcoded 5' primer and a J-beta primer mix that a second PCR of about 6 to 12 cycles was run. A single record per CDR3 protein comes from TCRdb applying MiXCR to the 5' RACE reads. The table includes fewer than 700,000 distinct CDR3 sequences, 40% to 50% detected once. The source material was blood. The receptors were sampled from a man older than 75 in good health.

This clonotype was counted only a few times. The chain employs TRBV5-6 and TRBJ2-3, with TRBD2 identical over 9 bases. V lost 1 base to trimming and J lost 2 bases; unmatched junction nucleotides: 14. The CDR3 loop spans 19 amino acids. The V gene's germline CDR1 is SGHDT and CDR2 YYEEEE. CDR3 in DNA: TGTGCCAGCAGCTTGCTGGGACTAGCCGAGTCGAGGGCCACAGATACGCAGTATTTT. The encoded protein is CASSLLGLAESRATDTQYF.

This clonotype has just a few counts. The rearrangement joins TRBV20-1 to TRBJ1-2, with 10 bases matching TRBD1. The germline CDR1 and CDR2 sequences are DFQATT and SNEGSKA (reference sequence). V lost 3 bases, J lost 3 bases, and 7 bases stayed unmatched. There are 15 residues in the CDR3. CDR3 DNA: TGCAGTGCTAGGGACACCGGGACAGGGGACTATGGCTACACCTTC. It yields the protein CSARDTGTGDYGYTF.

Only one count was recorded for this clonotype. Germline and junction disagree at one end, which may indicate a read error. The chain has TRBV4-3 and TRBJ2-4; 10 nucleotides match TRBD2. The J call is doubtful: the DNA matches TRBJ2-5 better. Germline V gives CDR1 LGHNA, CDR2 YSLEER. The CDR3 runs to 16 residues. This CDR3 reads CASSQEEREGQGTQYF. Here the CDR3 DNA reads TGCGCCAGCAGCCAGGAAGAGCGGGAGGGCCAAGGGACCCAGTACTTC.

This chain connects TRBV20-1 to TRBJ2-5; TRBD2 aligns across 10 bases. The J call could be wrong; TRBJ2-1 is a better fit for the DNA end. The CDR3 has 15 residues. Germline V gives CDR1 DFQATT, CDR2 SNEGSKA (reference sequence). The DNA of the CDR3 is TGCAGCGCCTACATCCTAGCGGGAGATCAAGAGACCCAGTTCTTC. Protein: CSAYILAGDQETQFF.

The chain recombines TRBV10-3 with TRBJ2-7, with D tentatively TRBD1 (6 bases). In germline, CDR1 is ENHRY, CDR2 SYGVKD. V lost 10 bases, J lost 3 bases, and 16 bases lay in between. The CDR3 runs 13 residues. In nucleotides, the CDR3 is TGTGCCACCCGGGACAATGAAGGCTACGAGCAGTACTTC. It translates to CATRDNEGYEQYF.

Only a few counts were recorded for this clonotype. The rearrangement uses TRBV15 and TRBJ1-1; D is unresolved. The CDR3 has 13 amino acids. Trimming cost V 1 base and J 1 base, with 4 bases left between them. From germline, CDR1 is LNHNV and CDR2 YYDKDF (reference sequence). The DNA of the CDR3 is TGTGCCACCAGCAGAGGTAGGAACACTGAAGCTTTCTTT. Amino acid sequence: CATSRGRNTEAFF.

The rearrangement links TRBV28 to TRBJ2-5; D is perhaps TRBD1 or TRBD2 (5 bases each). The CDR3 has 15 residues. The germline V gene has CDR1 MDHEN and CDR2 SYDVKM. V dropped 4 bases and J dropped 5 bases, with 17 bases sitting between them. As DNA, the CDR3 is TGTGCCAGCAGTTCCGGGACGGCGTGGGGGGAGACCCAGTACTTC. It encodes CASSSGTAWGETQYF.

In its sample, this clonotype was seen a few times. The J gene is TRBJ1-4, the V gene TRBV20-1; maybe TRBD1 (5 bases). CDR1 and CDR2 (germline): DFQATT, SNEGSKA (reference sequence). This CDR3 is built from 14 residues. The V and J ends lost 6 bases and 8 bases respectively, with 19 bases between them. DNA for the CDR3: TGCAGTGCCCTCCCCGGCAGGGTTGGGGAAAAACTGTTTTTT. It is translated as CSALPGRVGEKLFF.

This clonotype was seen a handful of times. The chain recombines TRBV28 with TRBJ1-5, with TRBD1 as a possible D gene (5 bases). Germline V gives CDR1 MDHEN, CDR2 SYDVKM. The CDR3 covers 12 residues. V dropped 11 bases and J dropped 3 bases, with 11 bases sitting between them. DNA of the CDR3: TGTGCCCTCAGGGAGAACAATCAGCCCCAGCATTTT. Translating gives CALRENNQPQHF. Supplemented by reference TRBV28 and TRBJ1-5, the full variable domain reads DVKVTQSSRYLVKRTGEKVFLECVQDMDHENMFWYRQDPGLGLRLIYFSYDVKMKEKGDIPEGYSVSREKKERFSLILESASTNQTSMYLCALRENNQPQHFGDGTRLSIL.

The rearrangement uses TRBV28 and TRBJ1-5; the match to TRBD1 covers 7 bases. The CDR3 runs 17 residues. V lost 5 bases, J lost 4 bases, and 14 bases stayed unmatched. Germline-derived CDR1 and CDR2 are MDHEN and SYDVKM. Written as DNA, the CDR3 is TGTGCCAGCAGTCAACCCCGTTCAGGGGGGTTTAATCAGCCCCAGCATTTT. It is translated as CASSQPRSGGFNQPQHF.